This TCR beta chain was captured in a study of CD8 T cells in ankylosing spondylitis. General study findings and limits: Reportedly, matched ankylosing spondylitis synovial fluid was significantly enriched for disease-linked clones.

This clonotype has at least ten counts. The antigen remains undetermined. Unmatched junction bases numbered 10, after V lost 2 bases and J lost 5 bases. Looked up from germline, CDR1 is SGHAT and CDR2 is FQNNGV. The CDR3 spans 19 residues. One entry per CDR3 protein, called by TCRdb with MiXCR from the 5' RACE reads. The table has 250,000 to 400,000 distinct CDR3 sequences, more than 9% seen once. The chain carries TRBV11-2 and TRBJ2-3, with 16 positions matching TRBD2. The clonotype originates from a female donor with ankylosing spondylitis or in good health (not recorded which). Sequenced: blood, either unsorted or a sorted T cell fraction (not recorded which). The CDR3 is CASSLKGLAGGQFGDTQYF. Written as DNA, the CDR3 is TGTGCCAGCAGCTTAAAGGGACTAGCGGGAGGGCAATTTGGAGATACGCAGTATTTT.